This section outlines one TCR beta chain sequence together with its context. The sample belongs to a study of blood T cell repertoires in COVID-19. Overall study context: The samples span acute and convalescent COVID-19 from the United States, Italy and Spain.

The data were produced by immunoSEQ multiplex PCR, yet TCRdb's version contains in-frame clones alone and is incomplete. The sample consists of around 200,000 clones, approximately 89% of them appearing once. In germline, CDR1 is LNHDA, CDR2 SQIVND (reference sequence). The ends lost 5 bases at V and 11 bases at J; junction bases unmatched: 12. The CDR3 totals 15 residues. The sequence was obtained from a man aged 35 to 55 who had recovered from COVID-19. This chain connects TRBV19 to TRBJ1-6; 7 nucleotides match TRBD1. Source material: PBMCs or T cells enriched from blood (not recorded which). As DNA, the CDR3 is TGTGCCAGTAGTTCGTACCGCGACAGGGTGACACCCCTCCACTTT. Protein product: CASSSYRDRVTPLHF.